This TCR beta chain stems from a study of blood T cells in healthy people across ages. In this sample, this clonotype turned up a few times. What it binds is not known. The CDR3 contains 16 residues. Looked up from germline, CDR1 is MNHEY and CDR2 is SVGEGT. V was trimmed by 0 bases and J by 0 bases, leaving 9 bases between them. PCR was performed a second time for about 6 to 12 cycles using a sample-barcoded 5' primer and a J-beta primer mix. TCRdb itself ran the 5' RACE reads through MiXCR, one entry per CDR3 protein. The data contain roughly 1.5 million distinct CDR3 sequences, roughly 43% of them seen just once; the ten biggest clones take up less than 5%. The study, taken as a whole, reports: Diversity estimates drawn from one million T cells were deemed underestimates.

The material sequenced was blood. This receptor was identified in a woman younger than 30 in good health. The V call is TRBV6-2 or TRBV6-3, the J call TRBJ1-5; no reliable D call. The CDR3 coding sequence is TGTGCCAGCAGTTACTCCCTCCGGACTAGCAATCAGCCCCAGCATTTT. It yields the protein CASSYSLRTSNQPQHF.